Listed below are T cell receptor beta chains from one sample, sequenced in a study of CD8 T cells in Susac syndrome. TCRdb processed the immunoSEQ multiplex PCR reads anew with MiXCR; each CDR3 protein has one entry. In the table there are 150,000 to 200,000 distinct CDR3 sequences, roughly nine tenths of which are singletons. Sequencing was done on a sample of CD4+ T cells from PBMCs. These receptors were taken from a human donor with Susac syndrome. Each CDR3 is given with its conserved first and last residue. The D gene is left open where the match is weak. The size of a clone is reported for some rows only, either as once, few or many, or as a class for expanded clones.

- | - | TRBJ1-5 | TRBV20-1 | CSARKTNSNQPQHF | TGCAGTGCTAGGAAGACGAATAGCAATCAGCCCCAGCATTTT
once | - | TRBJ1-1 | TRBV20-1 | CSEQGSYSTEAFF | TGCAGTGAACAGGGAAGCTACTCGACTGAAGCTTTCTTT
- | - | TRBJ1-3 | TRBV19 | CASTYLGGSGNTIYF | TGTGCCAGTACCTATTTGGGGGGATCTGGAAACACCATATATTTT
- | - | TRBJ2-7 | TRBV18 | CASSPLRTGVYEQYF | TGTGCCAGCTCACCACTTAGGACGGGAGTCTACGAGCAGTACTTC
once | TRBD2 | TRBJ2-1 | TRBV28 | CASSEAGLAVNEQFF | TGTGCCAGCAGTGAAGCGGGACTAGCGGTCAATGAGCAGTTCTTC
- | TRBD2 | TRBJ2-5 | TRBV4-1 | CASSQTRGGGTSSLRRETQYF | TGCGCCAGCAGCCAAACTCGAGGTGGGGGGACTAGCAGCCTACGGCGGGAGACCCAGTACTTC
once | - | TRBJ2-6 | TRBV11-2 | CASSLGHVSSGANVLTF | TGTGCCAGCAGCTTGGGCCACGTCTCCTCTGGGGCCAACGTCCTGACTTTC
- | - | TRBJ2-1 | TRBV20-1 | CSASRPNLENEQFF | TGCAGTGCTAGTCGCCCCAATCTAGAGAATGAGCAGTTCTTC
- | TRBD1 | TRBJ1-2 | TRBV5-1 | CASSTGQGTNYGYTF | TGCGCCAGCAGCACAGGACAGGGAACTAACTATGGCTACACCTTC
- | - | TRBJ1-1 | TRBV2 | CASTHPGGNTEAFF | TGTGCCAGCACTCACCCGGGGGGCAACACTGAAGCTTTCTTT
- | - | TRBJ2-1 | TRBV6-6 | CASSGMRLTYNEQFF | TGTGCCAGCAGCGGGATGAGGCTAACTTACAATGAGCAGTTCTTC
- | - | TRBJ2-7 | TRBV15 | CATSRANEQYF | TGTGCCACCAGCAGAGCAAACGAGCAGTACTTC
- | TRBD2 | TRBJ2-5 | TRBV13 | CASSRTWTSGQETQYF | TGTGCCAGCAGCAGAACCTGGACTAGCGGCCAAGAGACCCAGTACTTC
once | - | TRBJ1-4 | TRBV6-6 | CASRPRVTNEKLFF | TGTGCCAGCAGGCCAAGGGTTACTAATGAAAAACTGTTTTTT
- | - | TRBJ2-2 | TRBV9 | CASSVRITTGELFF | TGTGCCAGCAGCGTCCGGATAACCACCGGGGAGCTGTTTTTT
- | - | TRBJ1-5 | TRBV12-3/TRBV12-4 | CASSLVGDSYNQPQHF | TGTGCCAGCAGTTTAGTAGGCGACAGCTATAATCAGCCCCAGCATTTT
- | TRBD1 | TRBJ1-1 | TRBV7-9 | CASSRGTGMNTEAFF | TGTGCCAGCAGCCGCGGGACAGGGATGAACACTGAAGCTTTCTTT
few | - | TRBJ2-6 | TRBV12-3/TRBV12-4 | CASSQNSGANVLTF | TGTGCCAGCAGTCAAAACTCTGGGGCCAACGTCCTGACTTTC
- | - | TRBJ1-6 | TRBV7-2 | CASSLASSGNNSPLHF | TGTGCCAGCAGCTTAGCCTCCTCTGGGAATAATTCACCCCTCCACTTT
- | TRBD1 | TRBJ1-2 | TRBV6-2/TRBV6-3 | CASSPGQQAYGYTF | TGTGCCAGCAGTCCGGGACAGCAAGCCTATGGCTACACCTTC
- | - | TRBJ1-2 | TRBV6-2/TRBV6-3 | CASSDPDYGYTF | TGTGCCAGCAGTGATCCAGACTATGGCTACACCTTC
- | - | TRBJ2-7 | TRBV18 | CASSPNGDDEQYF | TGTGCCAGCTCACCAAACGGGGACGACGAGCAGTACTTC
once | - | TRBJ1-2 | TRBV10-2 | CASTTGAYGYTF | TGCGCCAGCACCACAGGCGCTTATGGCTACACCTTC
- | - | TRBJ1-5 | TRBV19 | CASSIDRITTHNQPQHF | TGTGCCAGTAGTATAGATCGTATAACTACGCACAATCAGCCCCAGCATTTT
once | TRBD2 | TRBJ2-3 | TRBV7-8 | CASVWREWEDTQYF | TGTGCCAGCGTATGGCGGGAGTGGGAGGATACGCAGTATTTT
- | TRBD2 | TRBJ2-1 | TRBV3-1 | CASSQDSSGSNEQFF | TGTGCCAGCAGCCAAGATTCTAGCGGGAGTAATGAGCAGTTCTTC
- | - | TRBJ2-7 | TRBV12-3/TRBV12-4 | CASSFTPRAYEQYF | TGTGCCAGCAGTTTCACCCCCAGGGCCTACGAGCAGTACTTC